This paragraph covers one T cell receptor beta chain sequence. V dropped 10 bases and J dropped 0 bases, with 18 bases sitting between them. This CDR3 has 15 amino acids. The authors reverse transcribed roughly 0.5 to 1 ug RNA with random hexamers. TCRdb recomputed calls from the immunoSEQ multiplex PCR reads with MiXCR, one row per CDR3 protein. The data contain about 140,000 distinct CDR3 sequences, roughly 94% of them singletons. The sample is drawn from a study of CD8 T cells in Susac syndrome. This chain links TRBV12-3 or TRBV12-4 with TRBJ1-2, with D possibly TRBD1 on 5 matching bases. The sample taken for sequencing was CD4+ T cells from PBMCs. This TCR derives from a human donor with Susac syndrome. CDR3 region: CAIQRGRASNYGYTF. The CDR3 DNA sequence: TGTGCCATTCAGCGGGGCAGAGCCTCTAACTATGGCTACACCTTC.